This T cell receptor beta chain appears in the sequencing data of a study of T cell repertoires in cytomegalovirus infection. Overall study context: Alongside well-studied HLA-B-restricted CMV epitopes, recently identified HLA-C-restricted CMV epitopes were also used. Matching HLA type, along with CMV infection, was indicated by public TCR beta signatures.

This clonotype was detected a few times. The target antigen is unknown. This CDR3 is built from 17 residues. In germline, CDR1 is SGHVS, CDR2 FNYEAQ. V trimming: 1 base; J trimming: 7 bases; junction bases outside the gene matches: 15. TCRdb reanalysed the reads using MiXCR and keeps one entry per CDR3 protein. Seen here are approximately 110,000 distinct CDR3 sequences, more than 30% observed once, and the top ten hold 41%. This specimen consisted of CD8+ T cells from cultured PBMCs, obtained from culture after CMV antigen stimulation. The TCR originated in a human donor in good health (CMV status not recorded). Some clones in this sample may be carry-over from other donors' samples. This chain joins TRBV7-6 and TRBJ2-5, with 7 bases fitting TRBD2. This CDR3 is CASSLDFLLRGEGTQYF. CDR3 DNA sequence: TGTGCCAGCAGCTTAGACTTCTTATTACGGGGGGAGGGGACCCAGTACTTC.